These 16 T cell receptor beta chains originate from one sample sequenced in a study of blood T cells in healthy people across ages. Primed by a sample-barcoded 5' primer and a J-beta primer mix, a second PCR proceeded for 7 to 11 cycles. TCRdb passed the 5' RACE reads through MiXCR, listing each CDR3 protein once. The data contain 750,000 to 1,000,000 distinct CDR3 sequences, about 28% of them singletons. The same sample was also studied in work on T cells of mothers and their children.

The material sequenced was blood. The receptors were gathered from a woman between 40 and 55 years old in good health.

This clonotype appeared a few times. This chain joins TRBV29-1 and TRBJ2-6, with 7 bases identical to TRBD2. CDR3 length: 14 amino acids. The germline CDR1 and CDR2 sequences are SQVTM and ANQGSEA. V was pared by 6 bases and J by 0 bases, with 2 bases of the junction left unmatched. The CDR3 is CSVRGDSGANVLTF. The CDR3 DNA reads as TGCAGCGTCCGGGGGGACTCTGGGGCCAACGTCCTGACTTTC.

CDR3 in DNA: TGTGCCAGCAGCTTAGGGGGCTACGCTTTCTTT. It translates to CASSLGGYAFF. The chain couples TRBV7-9 to TRBJ1-1; D may be TRBD1 (5 bases). This CDR3 spans 11 amino acids. Germline CDR1 reads SEHNR; CDR2 reads FQNEAQ (reference sequence). The V end lost 1 base, the J end lost 11 bases, and 8 bases lay between the germline ends.

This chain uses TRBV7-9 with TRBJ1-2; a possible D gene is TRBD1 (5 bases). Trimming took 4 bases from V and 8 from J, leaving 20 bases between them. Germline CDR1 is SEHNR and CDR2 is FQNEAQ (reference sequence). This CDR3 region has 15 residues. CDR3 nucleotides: TGTGCCAGCAGCTCTGAATGGGACCTCGGAGGCGGCTACACCTTC. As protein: CASSSEWDLGGGYTF.

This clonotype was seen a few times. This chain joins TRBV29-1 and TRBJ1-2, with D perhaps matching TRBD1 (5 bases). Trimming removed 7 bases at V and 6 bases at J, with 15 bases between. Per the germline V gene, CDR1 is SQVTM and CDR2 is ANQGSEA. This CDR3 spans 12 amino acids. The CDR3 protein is CSGAGAGDGYTF. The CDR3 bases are TGCAGCGGTGCCGGGGCCGGGGATGGCTACACCTTC.

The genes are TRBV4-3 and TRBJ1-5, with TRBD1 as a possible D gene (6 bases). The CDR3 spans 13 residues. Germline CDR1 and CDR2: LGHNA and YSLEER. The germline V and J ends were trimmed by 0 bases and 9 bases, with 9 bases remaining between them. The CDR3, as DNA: TGCGCCAGCAGCCAAGATCGGGGGCTGCCCCAGCATTTT. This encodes CASSQDRGLPQHF.

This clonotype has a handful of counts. The CDR3 bases are TGTGCCAGCAGCGTAGAGGACAGGGGATCCTACAATGAGCAGTTCTTC. This codes for CASSVEDRGSYNEQFF. J is TRBJ2-1 and V is TRBV7-3; 9 bases align to TRBD1. V shed 5 bases, J shed 1 base, and the junction held 6 bases outside the gene matches. Looked up from germline, CDR1 is SGHTA and CDR2 is FQGTGA. The length of the CDR3 is 16 residues.

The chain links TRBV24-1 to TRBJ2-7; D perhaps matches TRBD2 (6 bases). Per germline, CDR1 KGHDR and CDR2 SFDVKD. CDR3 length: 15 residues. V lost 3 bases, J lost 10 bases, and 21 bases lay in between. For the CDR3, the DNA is TGTGCCACCAGTGATCCAGGTTCCCCCGGGGGAATTCAGTACTTC. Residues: CATSDPGSPGGIQYF.

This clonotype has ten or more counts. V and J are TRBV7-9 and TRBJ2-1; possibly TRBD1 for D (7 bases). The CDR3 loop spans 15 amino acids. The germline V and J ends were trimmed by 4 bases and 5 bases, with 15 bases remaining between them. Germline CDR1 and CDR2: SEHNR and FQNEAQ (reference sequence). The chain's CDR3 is CASSWGDSRDNEQFF. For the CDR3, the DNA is TGTGCCAGCAGCTGGGGGGACAGCCGGGACAATGAGCAGTTCTTC. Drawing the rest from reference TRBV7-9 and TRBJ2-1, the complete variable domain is DTGVSQNPRHKITKRGQNVTFRCDPISEHNRLYWYRQTLGQGPEFLTYFQNEAQLEKSRLLSDRFSAERPKGSFSTLEIQRTEQGDSAMYLCASSWGDSRDNEQFFGPGTRLTVL.

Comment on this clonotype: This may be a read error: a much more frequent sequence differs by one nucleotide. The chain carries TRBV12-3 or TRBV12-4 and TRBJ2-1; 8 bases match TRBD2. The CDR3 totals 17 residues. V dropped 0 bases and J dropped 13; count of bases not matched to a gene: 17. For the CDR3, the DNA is TGTGCCAGCAGTTTAGCAGCGGGGGCCGCCCCGCCAGAGACCCAGTTCTTC. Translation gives CASSLAAGAAPPETQFF.

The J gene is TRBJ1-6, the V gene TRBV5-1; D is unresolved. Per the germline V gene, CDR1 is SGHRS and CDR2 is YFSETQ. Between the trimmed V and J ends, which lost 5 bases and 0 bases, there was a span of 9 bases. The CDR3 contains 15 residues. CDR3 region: CASRRAASYNSPLHF. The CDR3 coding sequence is TGCGCCAGCAGGCGAGCGGCCTCCTATAATTCACCCCTCCACTTT.

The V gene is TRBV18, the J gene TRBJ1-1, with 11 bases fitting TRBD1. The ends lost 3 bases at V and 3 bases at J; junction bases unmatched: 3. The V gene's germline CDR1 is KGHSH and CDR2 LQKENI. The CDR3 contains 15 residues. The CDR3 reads CASSPDRGRYTEAFF. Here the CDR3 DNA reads TGTGCCAGCTCACCGGACAGGGGGCGGTACACTGAAGCTTTCTTT.

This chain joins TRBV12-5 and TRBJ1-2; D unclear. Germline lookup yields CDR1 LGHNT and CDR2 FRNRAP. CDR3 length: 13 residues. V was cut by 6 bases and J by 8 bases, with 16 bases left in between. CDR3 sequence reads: CASGRNTFWGYTF. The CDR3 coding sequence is TGTGCTAGTGGCCGCAACACGTTTTGGGGCTACACCTTC.

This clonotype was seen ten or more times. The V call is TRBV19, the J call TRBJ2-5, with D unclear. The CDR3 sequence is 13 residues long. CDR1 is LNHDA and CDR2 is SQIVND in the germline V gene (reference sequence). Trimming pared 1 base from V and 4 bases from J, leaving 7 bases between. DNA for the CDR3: TGTGCCAGTAGTATAGGCGGCTTAGAGACCCAGTACTTC. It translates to CASSIGGLETQYF.

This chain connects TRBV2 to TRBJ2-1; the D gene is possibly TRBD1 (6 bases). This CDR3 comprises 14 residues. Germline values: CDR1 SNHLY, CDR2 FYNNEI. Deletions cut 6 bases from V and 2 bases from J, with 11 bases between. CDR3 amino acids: CASREDRTYNEQFF. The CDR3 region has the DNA TGTGCCAGCAGGGAGGACAGAACCTACAATGAGCAGTTCTTC. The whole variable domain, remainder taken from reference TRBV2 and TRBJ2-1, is EPEVTQTPSHQVTQMGQEVILRCVPISNHLYFYWYRQILGQKVEFLVSFYNNEISEKSEIFDDQFSVERPDGSNFTLKIRSTKLEDSAMYFCASREDRTYNEQFFGPGTRLTVL.

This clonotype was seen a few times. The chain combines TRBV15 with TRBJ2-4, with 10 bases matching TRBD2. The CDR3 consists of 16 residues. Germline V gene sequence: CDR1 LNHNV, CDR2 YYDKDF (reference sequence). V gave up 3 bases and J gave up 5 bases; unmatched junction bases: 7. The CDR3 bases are TGTGCCACCAGCAGCGTTCTAGCGGGGGTCCAAAACATTCAGTACTTC. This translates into CATSSVLAGVQNIQYF.

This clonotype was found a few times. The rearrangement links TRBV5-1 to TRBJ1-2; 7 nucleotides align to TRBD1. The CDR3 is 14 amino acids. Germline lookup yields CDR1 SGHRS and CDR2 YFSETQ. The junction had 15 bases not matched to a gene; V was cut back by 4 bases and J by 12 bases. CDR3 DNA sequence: TGCGCCAGCAGCCCGGCGGACAGGTCCTTAGGTAACACCTTC. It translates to CASSPADRSLGNTF.